This record looks at one T cell receptor (beta chain) sequence and its context. Its specificity is unknown. Each patient's relapse followed autologous stem cell transplantation, and brentuximab vedotin exposure varied. The best responses consisted of complete response, partial response or progressive disease. Sequencing was performed with immunoSEQ multiplex PCR; in TCRdb, only in-frame clones are kept and a portion is missing. Among 17,000 or so clones, around 75% were seen once, and the ten largest hold under 5%. This entry is derived from a study of PD-1 blockade in classical Hodgkin lymphoma. Findings of the study overall: Diversity in CD4+ TCRs, unlike that measured in CD8+ TCRs, had risen significantly by C4D1. Patients were excluded if nivolumab began under 1 year after ASCT (the autologous transplant).

The sample consisted of peripheral blood mononuclear cells (PBMCs), taken at baseline. The source of this sequence is a human donor with classical Hodgkin lymphoma.

The CDR3 region is CASSLSSFGMDTQYF. CDR3 bases: TGCGCCAGCAGCTTAAGTAGCTTTGGCATGGATACGCAGTATTTT. This chain connects TRBV5-1 to TRBJ2-3; D unresolved. The CDR3 covers 15 residues. V was clipped by 2 bases and J by 6 bases, with 16 bases between them. Germline V gene data show CDR1 as SGHRS and CDR2 as YFSETQ.